This T cell receptor beta chain was documented in a study of OX40 agonist ivuxolimab in advanced cancers. Overall study context: Among those treated, three patients had partial responses, one with hepatocellular carcinoma and two with cutaneous melanoma. Study-level results: The specificity for antigen of the expanded peripheral T cells was not determined. CD8+ T cells averaged more expanded clones than CD4+.

Patients who had autoimmune disease history or got systemic immunosuppression were left out. Germline-derived CDR1 and CDR2 are ENHRY and SYGVKD. Trimming pared 0 bases from V and 4 bases from J, leaving 9 bases between. The CDR3 runs to 14 residues. As for this clone: What it recognizes is unknown.

Method: immunoSEQ multiplex PCR; TCRdb's copy keeps in-frame clones and lacks some. This table has 55,000 to 65,000 clones, 85% appearing once. The specimen was CD4+ or CD8+ T cells sorted from blood, collected in a trial of the OX40 agonist ivuxolimab. This sequence joins TRBV10-3 and TRBJ1-1; weak D call: TRBD1 (5 bases). The sequence was obtained from an adult with an advanced solid tumor such as melanoma, head and neck, liver or kidney cancer. The CDR3: CAISESGQGTEAFF. Written as DNA, the CDR3 is TGTGCCATCAGTGAGTCTGGGCAGGGCACTGAAGCTTTCTTT.